The source of this T cell receptor (beta chain) is a study of blood T cells in healthy people across ages (dated by TCRdb to about 2015). Looking at the study overall: Template switching captured roughly one uniquely barcoded TCR beta cDNA molecule per two T cells in model experiments. The study measured age-related changes in TCR beta repertoire diversity using deep sequencing normalized with unique cDNA molecular identifiers. The donors were split into four age groups: young (average about 15 years), middle-aged (around 40), aged (approximately 60) and long-lived (under 90). Donors of different ages were randomly distributed across sequencing lanes to avoid experimental bias. Using the same blood draw, the study looked at two additional independent replicas of 1 million unique cDNA reads for two donors, one aged 18 to 29 and the other aged 80 or older. The study at large found these results: As age increased, observed TCR beta diversity per million T cells dropped in a roughly linear way, and a significant reduction was already evident by age 40. Bulk unsorted PBMC profiling prevented conclusive comparison of naive and antigen-experienced compartments. Total diversity estimates from one million sequenced T cells were considered lower bounds and underestimates. Because the CMV infection status of the donors was unknown, age-related changes in expanded clonotypes may potentially have been confounded. Compared with the aged group, more naive CD4+ T cells, fewer expanded clones and increased TCR diversity were shown by the long-lived group, suggesting age selection. A strong correlation was found between observed TCR beta diversity and the percentage of naive T cells measured by flow cytometry.

Receptors were amplified or captured by 5' RACE. Reads for this sample came from an Illumina HiSeq 2500. A second roughly 7 to 12 cycle PCR used a sample-barcoded 5' primer and a J-beta primer mix. A unique molecular identifier was introduced onto each TCR beta cDNA molecule by a template-switch 5' adaptor carrying 12 random nucleotides. Each sample yielded at least 2.5 million CDR3-containing paired-end reads. First-strand cDNA synthesis was performed from all RNA using the Mint cDNA synthesis kit, with priming by a TRBC-specific oligonucleotide. Following uracil-DNA glycosylase treatment, a first 18-cycle PCR with universal primers M1SS and BC2_uni_R was performed on all cDNA. In the authors' own workflow: For normalization, 1 million high-quality reads, each with a distinct molecular identifier, were randomly selected from each sample. Reads sharing molecular identifiers were discarded rather than binned into consensus sequences. MiTCR, with a Q25 quality threshold and the strictest error-elimination algorithm, was used for CDR3 identification, clonotype clustering and error correction. A nonparametric unseen species model using Euler transformation provided a lower-bound estimate of total TCR beta diversity. TCRdb handled the public reads itself, with Q25 trimming in fastp and clone calling in MiXCR, and kept productive beta chains. Every distinct CDR3 protein forms one entry, paired with its most common genes and DNA. It is TCRdb's table, rather than the study itself, that gives the V and J calls and clone size. The sample table holds over 600,000 distinct CDR3 sequences, of which more than 35% were seen once. The top ten hold roughly 20% of the sample.

Comments on this clonotype: The antigen it binds to is not known. The sample holds no much larger clone one base away, and base qualities are not on file.

Systemically healthy Caucasian individuals from Russia, 39 in total and aged about 6 to 100 years, were included as donors. Each donor gave around 9 milliliters of peripheral blood, collected into EDTA-treated Vacutainer tubes. Ficoll-Paque density-gradient centrifugation was used to isolate PBMCs, with at least 6 million per sample. Total RNA was extracted from PBMCs with Trizol reagent, with at least 5 micrograms obtained per sample. Naive CD45RAhigh/CD27high T cell percentages were measured by flow cytometry on a PBMC aliquot from every donor. Ends trimmed: V by 0 bases, J by 9 bases; bases unmatched to a gene: 1. The germline V gene (reference sequence) supplies CDR1 LGHDT and CDR2 YNNKEL. Measured from the cysteine to the phenylalanine, the CDR3 is 15 residues long. Only CDR3 DNA remains: 45 bases, in frame from the first base.

The clonotype comes from a man aged 80 or over in good health. The sequenced sample consisted of blood. The chain links TRBV3-1 with TRBJ2-1, with 14 bases in between that match TRBD2. The sequenced DNA: TGTGCCAGCAGCCAAGAGGGACTAGCGGGAGTTGAGCAGTTCTTC. Its coded protein is CASSQEGLAGVEQFF.